There are a few counts of the clone carrying this T cell receptor beta chain. Antigen unknown. This sample is drawn from a study of breast tumors, draining lymph nodes, adjacent tissues. Notes on the study in general: The data were judged consistent with most tumor T cells coming from lymph node and expanding in tumor. Luminal-like breast cancer showed significantly greater tumor-nontumor repertoire similarity than basal-like breast cancer did. Tumor repertoires ranked between lymph nodes and nontumor tissue in diversity, with V and J gene preferences. The lymph node origin of tumor T cells was framed as consistent with a hypothesis, not demonstrated.

TCRdb reprocessed the multiplex PCR reads with MiXCR, giving one entry per CDR3 protein. The sample consists of approximately 210,000 distinct CDR3 sequences, about 30% of them appearing once. Trimming left V 7 bases short and J 11 bases short, with 16 bases between. CDR1 and CDR2 (germline): MNHEY, SVGEGT. CDR3 size: 12 residues. Axillary draining lymph nodes of breast cancer patients supplied the node samples. The receptor's source is a female donor with breast cancer. Some clones in this sample may be carry-over from other donors' samples. The specimen sequenced was axillary lymph node tissue. The gene calls are TRBV6-2 or TRBV6-3 and TRBJ2-3; D remains ambiguous. CDR3 sequence (DNA): TGTGCCAGCAACACCGACCGACGGGTGCAGTATTTT. Its protein product is CASNTDRRVQYF.